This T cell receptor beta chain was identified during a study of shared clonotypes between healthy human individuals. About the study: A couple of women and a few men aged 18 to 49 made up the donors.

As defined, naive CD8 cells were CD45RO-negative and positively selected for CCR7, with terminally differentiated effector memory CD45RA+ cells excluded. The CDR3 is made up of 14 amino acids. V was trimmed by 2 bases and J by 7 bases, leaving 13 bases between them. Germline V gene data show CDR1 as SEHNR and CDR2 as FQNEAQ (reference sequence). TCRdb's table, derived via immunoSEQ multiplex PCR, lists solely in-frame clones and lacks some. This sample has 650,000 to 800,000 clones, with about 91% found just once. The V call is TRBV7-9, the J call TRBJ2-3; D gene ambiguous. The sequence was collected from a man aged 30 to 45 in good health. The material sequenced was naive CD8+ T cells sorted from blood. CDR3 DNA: TGTGCCAGCAGCTTAAAAGAGTGGGGTCATACGCAGTATTTT. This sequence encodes CASSLKEWGHTQYF. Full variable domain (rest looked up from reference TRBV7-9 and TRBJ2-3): DTGVSQNPRHKITKRGQNVTFRCDPISEHNRLYWYRQTLGQGPEFLTYFQNEAQLEKSRLLSDRFSAERPKGSFSTLEIQRTEQGDSAMYLCASSLKEWGHTQYFGPGTRLTVL.